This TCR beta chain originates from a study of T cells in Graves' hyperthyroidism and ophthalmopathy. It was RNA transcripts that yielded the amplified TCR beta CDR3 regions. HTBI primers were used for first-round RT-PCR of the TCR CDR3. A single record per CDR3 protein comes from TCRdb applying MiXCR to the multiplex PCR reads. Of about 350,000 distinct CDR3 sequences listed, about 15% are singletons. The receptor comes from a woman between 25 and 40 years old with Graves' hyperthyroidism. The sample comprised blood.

The CDR3 region is CASSLEGDRVRGYTF. As DNA, the CDR3 is TGTGCCAGCAGCTTAGAGGGGGACAGGGTTCGTGGCTACACCTTC. The chain is built from TRBV7-2 and TRBJ1-2, with TRBD1 identical over 9 bases. V was pared by 1 base and J by 7 bases, with 7 bases of the junction left unmatched. From germline, CDR1 is SGHTA and CDR2 FQGNSA. The CDR3 length is 15 residues.